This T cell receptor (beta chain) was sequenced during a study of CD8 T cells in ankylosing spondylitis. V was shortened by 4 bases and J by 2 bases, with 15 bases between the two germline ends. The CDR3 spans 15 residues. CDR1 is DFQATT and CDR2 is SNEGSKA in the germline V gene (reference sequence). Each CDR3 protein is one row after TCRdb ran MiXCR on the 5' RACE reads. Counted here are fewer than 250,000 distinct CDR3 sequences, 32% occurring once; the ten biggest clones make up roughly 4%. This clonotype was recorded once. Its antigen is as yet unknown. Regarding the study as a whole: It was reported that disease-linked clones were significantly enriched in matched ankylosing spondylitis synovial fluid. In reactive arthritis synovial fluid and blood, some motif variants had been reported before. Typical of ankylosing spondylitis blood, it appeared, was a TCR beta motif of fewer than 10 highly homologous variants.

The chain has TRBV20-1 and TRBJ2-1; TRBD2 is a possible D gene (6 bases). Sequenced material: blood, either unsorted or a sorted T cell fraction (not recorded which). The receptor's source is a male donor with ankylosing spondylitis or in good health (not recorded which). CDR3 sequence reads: CSATPRGFTYNEQFF. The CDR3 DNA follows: TGCAGTGCTACCCCCCGGGGGTTCACCTACAATGAGCAGTTCTTC.